This T cell receptor (beta chain) was found in a study of shared clonotypes between healthy human individuals. Naive CD8 isolation took CD45RO-negative cells positively selected for CCR7 and excluded terminally differentiated effector memory CD45RA+ cells. Germline CDR1 MDHEN, CDR2 SYDVKM. The CDR3 is 12 residues long. Authors' data handling: Filtering differed since immunoSEQ provided only junctions, with no quality scores. Measured with immunoSEQ multiplex PCR; TCRdb has only the in-frame clones, and not every one. Clone size and V and J calls were adopted from that table, with D and trimming inferred from the DNA. The top ten hold 0.11% of the sample, which has hundreds of thousands of clones, approximately 95% seen once.

The material sequenced was naive CD8+ T cells sorted from blood. The rearrangement links TRBV28 to TRBJ2-5; D is unresolved. The J call may be incorrect, as the DNA end agrees better with TRBJ2-7. This receptor was obtained from a woman aged 25 to 45 in good health. The CDR3 DNA follows: TGTGCCAGCAGCACTCCGTTGGACGAGCAGTACTTC. Protein: CASSTPLDEQYF.